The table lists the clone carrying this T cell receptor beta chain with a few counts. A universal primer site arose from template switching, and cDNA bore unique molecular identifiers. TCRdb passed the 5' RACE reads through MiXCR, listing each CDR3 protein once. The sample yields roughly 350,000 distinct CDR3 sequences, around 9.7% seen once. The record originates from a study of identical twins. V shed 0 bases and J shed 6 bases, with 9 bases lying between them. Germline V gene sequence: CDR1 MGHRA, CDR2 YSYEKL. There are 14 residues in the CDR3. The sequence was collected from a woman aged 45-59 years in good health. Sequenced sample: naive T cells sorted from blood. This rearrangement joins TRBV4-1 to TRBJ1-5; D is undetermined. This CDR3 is CASSQDEVPQPQHF. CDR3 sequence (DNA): TGCGCCAGCAGCCAAGACGAAGTTCCTCAGCCCCAGCATTTT.